This entry is about one T cell receptor (beta chain). No antigen is known for it. This sample was taken from a study of T cells in tuberculosis. About the research overall: In South Africa, adults with active tuberculosis were compared with IGRA-negative and latently infected IGRA-positive adolescents. Study results and limitations: Smaller alpha distances in active tuberculosis partly reflected shorter CDR3-alpha lengths. GMM-specific TCRs were nearer to active tuberculosis alpha repertoires, suggesting expansion.

Germline assignment: CDR1 SGHNT and CDR2 YYREEE (reference sequence). V shed 3 bases and J shed 3 bases, with 13 bases lying between them. The CDR3 contains 15 residues. Clones were sequenced by immunoSEQ multiplex PCR, and TCRdb holds only the in-frame ones, with some missing. The sample has about 35,000 clones, more than 85% seen once. The source material was PBMCs. The receptor was isolated from a donor under 30 with latent tuberculosis or without tuberculosis infection. The gene calls are TRBV5-4 and TRBJ1-5, with D maybe TRBD1 (5 bases). In nucleotides, the CDR3 is TGTGCCAGCAGCTCAGTGGGGGGTTACAATCAGCCCCAGCATTTT. Protein sequence: CASSSVGGYNQPQHF.